Presented here are 27 T cell receptor beta chains from one specimen sequenced in a study of PD-1 blockade in classical Hodgkin lymphoma. Every single patient, without exception, relapsed after autologous stem cell transplantation, and brentuximab vedotin exposure varied. Clones were read by immunoSEQ multiplex PCR, and TCRdb kept only the in-frame ones, dropping some. This table has more than 55,000 clones, 88% appearing once. The starting material was peripheral blood mononuclear cells (PBMCs), obtained before the second cycle of nivolumab. Receptor source: a human donor with classical Hodgkin lymphoma.

Regarding this clone: The sample carries other DNA sequences with the same CDR3. The chain combines TRBV5-1 with TRBJ2-2, with D maybe TRBD1 (6 bases). The CDR3 has 14 residues. With 0 bases removed from V and 7 bases from J, the gap between germline ends came to 10 bases. In germline, CDR1 is SGHRS, CDR2 YFSETQ. This chain's CDR3 is CASSLVQGSGELFF. Here the CDR3 DNA reads TGCGCCAGCAGCTTGGTCCAGGGGAGCGGGGAGCTGTTTTTT. Drawing the rest from reference TRBV5-1 and TRBJ2-2, the complete variable domain is KAGVTQTPRYLIKTRGQQVTLSCSPISGHRSVSWYQQTPGQGLQFLFEYFSETQRNKGNFPGRFSGRQFSNSRSEMNVSTLELGDSALYLCASSLVQGSGELFFGEGSRLTVL.

This rearrangement joins TRBV19 to TRBJ2-7; D possibly corresponds to TRBD1 (6 bases). Trimming left V 5 bases short and J 6 bases short, with 14 bases between. The germline CDR1 and CDR2 sequences are LNHDA and SQIVND (reference sequence). The CDR3 runs 13 residues. The CDR3 sequence: CASSPTTGLEQYF. The CDR3 DNA is TGTGCCAGTAGTCCCACGACAGGTCTCGAGCAGTACTTC.

The genes are TRBV28 and TRBJ1-5; D remains ambiguous. V dropped 2 bases and J dropped 6 bases, with 2 bases sitting between them. The germline gives CDR1 MDHEN, CDR2 SYDVKM. CDR3 size: 11 residues. The chain's CDR3 is CASSLSQPQHF. The CDR3 nucleotides are TGTGCCAGCAGTTTAAGTCAGCCCCAGCATTTT.

The chain uses TRBV30 and TRBJ1-5; D gene ambiguous. Germline V gene lookup returns CDR1 GTSNPN and CDR2 SVGIG (reference sequence). This CDR3 is 16 amino acids long. The ends were cut back, 2 bases at V and 0 bases at J, with 14 bases in the middle. CDR3 loop: CAWSTQKINSNQPQHF. CDR3 DNA sequence: TGTGCCTGGAGTACTCAAAAGATTAATAGCAATCAGCCCCAGCATTTT.

The chain's CDR3 is CASSLEWNAYEQYF. Written as DNA, the CDR3 is TGCGCCAGCAGCTTGGAATGGAATGCTTACGAGCAGTACTTC. The chain employs TRBV5-1 and TRBJ2-7; D ambiguous. V was shortened by 0 bases and J by 4 bases, with 11 bases between the two germline ends. The CDR3 covers 14 residues. CDR1 is SGHRS, CDR2 YFSETQ, per germline.

V is TRBV5-1 and J is TRBJ2-2, with 7 nucleotides matching TRBD1. In germline, CDR1 is SGHRS, CDR2 YFSETQ. V shed 3 bases, J shed 3 bases, and the junction held 5 bases outside the gene matches. The CDR3 is 15 amino acids. Written as DNA, the CDR3 is TGCGCCAGCAGCTCCGATACAGGGGACACCGGGGAGCTGTTTTTT. This encodes CASSSDTGDTGELFF.

The chain uses TRBV5-1 and TRBJ2-5; D might be TRBD1 or TRBD2, each matching 5 bases. Deletions cut 0 bases from V and 0 bases from J, with 12 bases between. Germline loops: CDR1 SGHRS, CDR2 YFSETQ. This CDR3 has 16 residues. The CDR3 reads CASSLGQGVNQETQYF. The CDR3 coding sequence is TGCGCCAGCAGCTTGGGGCAGGGAGTTAACCAAGAGACCCAGTACTTC.

This clone came up a few times. This chain uses TRBV7-9 with TRBJ2-2; D may be TRBD1 or TRBD2 (6 bases each). CDR1 is SEHNR, CDR2 FQNEAQ, per germline (reference sequence). The CDR3 consists of 16 residues. The V gene lost 4 bases and the J gene lost 2 bases, with 14 bases spanning the gap. The chain's CDR3 is CASSSQGTLNTGELFF. The CDR3 region has the DNA TGTGCCAGCAGCTCCCAGGGGACTCTCAACACCGGGGAGCTGTTTTTT. Full variable domain (outside the CDR3, taken from reference TRBV7-9 and TRBJ2-2): DTGVSQNPRHKITKRGQNVTFRCDPISEHNRLYWYRQTLGQGPEFLTYFQNEAQLEKSRLLSDRFSAERPKGSFSTLEIQRTEQGDSAMYLCASSSQGTLNTGELFFGEGSRLTVL.

The chain recombines TRBV6-5 with TRBJ1-2; D is possibly TRBD1 (5 bases). The CDR3 is made up of 15 amino acids. Germline CDR1 reads MNHEY; CDR2 reads SVGAGI. V was trimmed by 9 bases and J by 5 bases, leaving 22 bases between them. In DNA, the CDR3 is TGTGCCAGTAAGAATCGGGGCAGGGAACTTTATGGCTACACCTTC. As protein: CASKNRGRELYGYTF.

The V and J genes are TRBV18 and TRBJ1-1; no definite D call. The CDR3 length is 13 residues. Looked up from germline, CDR1 is KGHSH and CDR2 is LQKENI. Between the trimmed V and J ends, which lost 4 bases and 4 bases, there was a span of 10 bases. The chain's CDR3 is CASSRSISTEAFF. The CDR3 DNA sequence: TGTGCCAGCTCACGGTCTATTTCCACTGAAGCTTTCTTT.

This clone appeared a few times. This chain connects TRBV7-8 to TRBJ2-7; 9 bases match TRBD2. Per the germline V gene, CDR1 is SGHVS and CDR2 is FQNEAQ. The CDR3 sequence is 16 residues long. Trimming removed 1 base from V and 0 bases from J; junction bases left unmatched: 4. The CDR3 coding sequence is TGTGCCAGCAGCTTAGTAGCGGGGGAGCTCTCCTACGAGCAGTACTTC. Protein sequence: CASSLVAGELSYEQYF.

The genes are TRBV5-1 and TRBJ1-6; D unclear. This CDR3 has 16 amino acids. Germline V CDR1 and CDR2: SGHRS, YFSETQ. V was trimmed by 1 base and J by 7 bases, leaving 15 bases between them. The CDR3 region has the DNA TGCGCCAGCAGCTTGTTGAGGACGGCGGAGAATTCACCCCTCCACTTT. Amino acids: CASSLLRTAENSPLHF.

The chain couples TRBV5-1 to TRBJ2-3, with D possibly called TRBD1 or TRBD2 (5 bases each). The CDR3 totals 14 residues. CDR1 and CDR2 from the germline V gene are SGHRS and YFSETQ. Trimming took 5 bases from V and 3 from J, leaving 13 bases between them. CDR3 coding DNA: TGCGCCAGCAGATCGGGGCTGGTGACAGATACGCAGTATTTT. It codes for CASRSGLVTDTQYF.

The chain recombines TRBV7-6 with TRBJ2-3; 8 bases align to TRBD1. V shed 1 base, J shed 3 bases, and the junction held 3 bases outside the gene matches. This CDR3 contains 15 residues. CDR1 is SGHVS, CDR2 FNYEAQ, per germline. The CDR3 DNA follows: TGTGCCAGCAGCTTAGATCAGGGGGCTACAGATACGCAGTATTTT. Encoded protein: CASSLDQGATDTQYF.

This chain connects TRBV5-1 to TRBJ2-5; 7 bases agree with TRBD1. From germline, CDR1 is SGHRS and CDR2 YFSETQ. This CDR3 spans 14 amino acids. J was trimmed by 5 bases and V by 3 bases; bases with no gene match: 7. This chain's CDR3 is CASSYDRAGETQYF. CDR3 nucleotides: TGCGCCAGCAGCTACGACAGGGCTGGGGAGACCCAGTACTTC. Together with reference TRBV5-1 and TRBJ2-5, the CDR3 gives the full variable domain: KAGVTQTPRYLIKTRGQQVTLSCSPISGHRSVSWYQQTPGQGLQFLFEYFSETQRNKGNFPGRFSGRQFSNSRSEMNVSTLELGDSALYLCASSYDRAGETQYFGPGTRLLVL.

The chain is built from TRBV27 and TRBJ1-4; tentative D call: TRBD1 (6 bases). There are 18 residues in the CDR3. Germline V gene lookup returns CDR1 MNHEY and CDR2 SMNVEV (reference sequence). V was shortened by 5 bases and J by 8 bases, with 27 bases between the two germline ends. CDR3 protein: CASSEIPPWGGRYEKLFF. The CDR3, as DNA: TGTGCCAGCAGTGAAATTCCCCCTTGGGGGGGGCGGTACGAAAAACTGTTTTTT.

This sequence joins TRBV6-6 and TRBJ2-2, with D hard to call. The CDR3 is 15 amino acids. Germline V gives CDR1 MNHNY, CDR2 SVGAGI (reference sequence). V dropped 11 bases and J dropped 1 base, with 17 bases sitting between them. CDR3 nucleotide sequence: TGTGCCTCCCGGTATCACGGCCAGAACACCGGGGAGCTGTTTTTT. This gives the protein CASRYHGQNTGELFF.

This clone has more than one count but fewer than ten. V gene TRBV5-1 combines with J gene TRBJ1-2; D not resolved. The V and J ends lost 0 bases and 7 bases respectively, with 10 bases between them. Germline assignment: CDR1 SGHRS and CDR2 YFSETQ. This CDR3 region has 13 residues. The CDR3 here is CASSLGWERGYTF. DNA for the CDR3: TGCGCCAGCAGCTTGGGCTGGGAGCGTGGCTACACCTTC.

The chain couples TRBV5-6 to TRBJ2-6, with 8 bases lining up with TRBD1. J lost 2 bases, V lost 7 bases, and 17 bases had no gene match. Per germline, CDR1 SGHDT and CDR2 YYEEEE. This CDR3 comprises 19 residues. The CDR3 region is CASLSRQGSLGTGANVLTF. The CDR3 coding sequence is TGTGCCAGCCTCAGCCGACAGGGGAGTTTAGGAACTGGGGCCAACGTCCTGACTTTC.

This clone was seen more than once but under ten times. V and J are TRBV19 and TRBJ2-7; D is possibly TRBD1 or TRBD2 (6 bases each). With 6 bases removed from V and 1 base from J, the gap between germline ends came to 19 bases. CDR1 is LNHDA, CDR2 SQIVND, per germline (reference sequence). This CDR3 contains 16 residues. The CDR3 here is CASRAKLTGASYEQYF. CDR3 coding DNA: TGTGCCAGTAGGGCAAAACTGACGGGGGCTTCCTACGAGCAGTACTTC.

This clone was detected only once. This chain links TRBV5-4 with TRBJ1-1; D is ambiguous. V shed 4 bases and J shed 5 bases, with 9 bases lying between them. CDR1 and CDR2 (germline): SGHNT, YYREEE (reference sequence). The CDR3 is made up of 12 amino acids. CDR3 protein: CASSRRATEAFF. CDR3 coding DNA: TGTGCCAGCAGCCGGAGGGCTACTGAAGCTTTCTTT.

The rearrangement joins TRBV5-5 to TRBJ2-3; a possible D gene is TRBD2 (6 bases). Germline lookup yields CDR1 SGHKS and CDR2 YYEKEE (reference sequence). With 1 base removed from V and 9 bases from J, the gap between germline ends came to 9 bases. CDR3 size: 12 residues. DNA for the CDR3: TGTGCCAGCAGCTTGTCGGAGGGCACGCAGTATTTT. This codes for CASSLSEGTQYF.

The CDR3 is CASSVPGRYEQYF. The CDR3 bases are TGTGCCAGCAGTGTCCCAGGGCGTTACGAGCAGTACTTC. The J gene is TRBJ2-7, the V gene TRBV2, with a possible D match to TRBD1 (5 bases). CDR3 size: 13 residues. Trimming removed 4 bases at V and 4 bases at J, with 11 bases between. The germline CDR1 and CDR2 sequences are SNHLY and FYNNEI.

This sequence joins TRBV9 and TRBJ2-1, with 7 bases that match TRBD1. V dropped 0 bases and J dropped 8; count of bases not matched to a gene: 11. Germline V CDR1 and CDR2: SGDLS, YYNGEE. The CDR3 has 16 residues. CDR3 protein: CASSVAWTRGFDEQFF. For the CDR3, the DNA is TGTGCCAGCAGCGTAGCGTGGACCAGGGGGTTCGATGAGCAGTTCTTC.

The chain joins TRBV10-3 to TRBJ2-7; TRBD1 matches 9 bases. J lost 0 bases, V lost 4 bases, and 1 base had no gene match. This CDR3 has 14 residues. CDR1 and CDR2 from the germline V gene are ENHRY and SYGVKD. The CDR3 loop reads CAISGDRDSYEQYF. CDR3 coding DNA: TGTGCCATCAGTGGGGACAGGGACTCCTACGAGCAGTACTTC.

This clone was picked up one time. The chain couples TRBV5-1 to TRBJ1-1; D is possibly TRBD1 (6 bases). Germline V gene data show CDR1 as SGHRS and CDR2 as YFSETQ. V dropped 7 bases and J dropped 0 bases, with 13 bases sitting between them. The length of the CDR3 is 14 residues. DNA of the CDR3: TGCGCCAGCGGATTGGACAGACTGAACACTGAAGCTTTCTTT. As protein: CASGLDRLNTEAFF. Supplemented by reference TRBV5-1 and TRBJ1-1, the full variable domain reads KAGVTQTPRYLIKTRGQQVTLSCSPISGHRSVSWYQQTPGQGLQFLFEYFSETQRNKGNFPGRFSGRQFSNSRSEMNVSTLELGDSALYLCASGLDRLNTEAFFGQGTRLTVV.

J is TRBJ2-4 and V is TRBV5-6; perhaps TRBD1 as D (5 bases). Trimming took 3 bases from V and 7 from J, leaving 14 bases between them. The CDR3 covers 14 residues. In germline, CDR1 is SGHDT, CDR2 YYEEEE. The CDR3 reads CASSYWGGVNIQYF. For the CDR3, the DNA is TGTGCCAGCAGCTACTGGGGCGGAGTGAACATTCAGTACTTC.